This TCR beta chain was sequenced in a study of T cell responses to AZD1222 COVID-19 vaccine. Looking at the study overall: Second doses were pooled across both intervals (about 4 or about 12 weeks). Study-wide results and caveats: Clonal diversity was possibly underestimated; the donors were predominantly white British and more often female. Once two AZD1222 doses were given, Spike-specific TCR breadth and depth went up. Baseline antibody screening turned up just a handful of seropositive AZD1222 recipients.

Germline assignment: CDR1 KGHSH and CDR2 LQKENI. V lost 0 bases and J lost 7, with 7 bases in between. The CDR3 is 13 residues long. Some clones are missing from TCRdb's copy, which holds only in-frame ones; the method was immunoSEQ multiplex PCR. The data contain roughly 99,000 clones, approximately 89% of them singletons. A remark on this clone: The antigen is unknown.

The sequenced sample was peripheral blood, obtained on day 0 of AZD1222 vaccination. The V call is TRBV18, the J call TRBJ2-1; no reliable D call. This clonotype originated in an adult in good health. In DNA form, the CDR3 reads TGTGCCAGCTCACCACCGATGGGTAATGAGCAGTTCTTC. Encoded protein: CASSPPMGNEQFF.